These 32 T cell receptor beta chains originate from one sample sequenced in a study of breast tumors, draining lymph nodes, adjacent tissues. Samples came from axillary lymph nodes draining the breast cancer. TCRdb reprocessed the multiplex PCR reads with MiXCR, giving one entry per CDR3 protein. Altogether around 150,000 distinct CDR3 sequences are present, about 20% being singletons, with the ten largest covering about 2.4%. The sequencing sample was made of axillary lymph node tissue. These receptors all come from a female donor with breast cancer. Some clones in this sample may be carry-over from other donors' samples.

This clonotype was found many times. This chain connects TRBV7-6 to TRBJ2-1; perhaps TRBD1 as D (5 bases). The CDR3 has 14 amino acids. The V and J ends lost 3 bases and 10 bases respectively, with 16 bases between them. CDR1 SGHVS and CDR2 FNYEAQ come from the germline V gene. The CDR3 sequence: CASSFGFRVGEQFF. For the CDR3, the DNA is TGTGCCAGCAGCTTCGGGTTCAGGGTCGGAGAGCAGTTCTTC.

This clonotype appeared many times. V gene TRBV5-4 combines with J gene TRBJ2-3; a weak D match, TRBD2 (6 bases). CDR3 length equals 17 residues. V lost 0 bases and J 0 bases, leaving 14 bases between the germline ends. Germline lookup yields CDR1 SGHNT and CDR2 YYREEE (reference sequence). The CDR3 DNA sequence: TGTGCCAGCAGCTTGGTCGGGAGCGCAGCTAGCACAGATACGCAGTATTTT. Amino acid sequence: CASSLVGSAASTDTQYF. Full variable domain (missing parts from reference TRBV5-4 and TRBJ2-3): ETGVTQSPTHLIKTRGQQVTLRCSSQSGHNTVSWYQQALGQGPQFIFQYYREEENGRGNFPPRFSGLQFPNYSSELNVNALELDDSALYLCASSLVGSAASTDTQYFGPGTRLTVL.

This clonotype was counted a single time. The germline gene is not matched at one end of the junction; a read error may be the cause. The V call is TRBV5-4, the J call TRBJ1-5; D unresolved. This CDR3 has 13 amino acids. Germline V gene lookup returns CDR1 SGHNT and CDR2 YYREEE (reference sequence). The CDR3, as DNA: TGTGCCAGCAGCTTGGATGGATTTCAGCCCCAGCGTTTT. Protein product: CASSLDGFQPQRF.

This clonotype was seen many times. The chain couples TRBV10-3 to TRBJ2-3; TRBD2 is a possible D gene (6 bases). With 10 bases removed from V and 2 bases from J, the gap between germline ends came to 19 bases. This CDR3 has 15 amino acids. Germline V gene sequence: CDR1 ENHRY, CDR2 SYGVKD. CDR3: CATYNPSANTDTQYF. CDR3 in DNA: TGTGCCACCTACAATCCTAGCGCCAACACAGATACGCAGTATTTT.

This clonotype was seen a handful of times. The gene calls are TRBV19 and TRBJ1-2; D uncertain. Germline assignment: CDR1 LNHDA and CDR2 SQIVND (reference sequence). Trimming removed 7 bases at V and 4 bases at J, with 16 bases between. CDR3 length: 14 amino acids. Here the CDR3 reads CASTRGVSGYGYTF. For the CDR3, the DNA is TGTGCCAGTACCCGCGGGGTAAGCGGCTATGGCTACACCTTC. Using reference TRBV19 and TRBJ1-2 for the parts outside the CDR3, the full variable domain is DGGITQSPKYLFRKEGQNVTLSCEQNLNHDAMYWYRQDPGQGLRLIYYSQIVNDFQKGDIAEGYSVSREKKESFPLTVTSAQKNPTAFYLCASTRGVSGYGYTFGSGTRLTVV.

This clonotype was detected ten times or more. This sequence joins TRBV15 and TRBJ2-3; D might be TRBD2 (5 bases). The CDR3 sequence is 13 residues long. V was pared by 3 bases and J by 8 bases, with 12 bases between. CDR1 and CDR2 (germline): LNHNV, YYDKDF (reference sequence). The CDR3 region is CATSSAGAGTQYF. In DNA form, the CDR3 reads TGTGCCACCAGCAGTGCGGGCGCAGGTACGCAGTATTTT. Combining the CDR3 with reference TRBV15 and TRBJ2-3 gives the whole variable domain DAMVIQNPRYQVTQFGKPVTLSCSQTLNHNVMYWYQQKSSQAPKLLFHYYDKDFNNEADTPDNFQSRRPNTSFCFLDIRSPGLGDTAMYLCATSSAGAGTQYFGPGTRLTVL.

At least ten counts were recorded for this clonotype. V gene TRBV29-1 combines with J gene TRBJ2-3; tentatively, D is TRBD2 (6 bases). With 7 bases removed from V and 3 bases from J, the gap between germline ends came to 8 bases. The CDR3 runs to 11 residues. Per the germline V gene, CDR1 is SQVTM and CDR2 is ANQGSEA. CDR3 nucleotides: TGCAGCGCTGGAGGGACAGATACGCAGTATTTT. This encodes CSAGGTDTQYF.

To note about this clonotype: With a much larger clone just one base away, this may be a read error. The chain employs TRBV20-1 and TRBJ2-1, with TRBD2 matching over 13 bases. Germline CDR1 is DFQATT and CDR2 is SNEGSKA (reference sequence). With V trimmed by 5 bases and J by 9 bases, 10 bases remained unmatched. The CDR3 extends over 15 amino acids. CDR3 region: CSAGYGTSGTGEQFF. In DNA, the CDR3 is TGCAGTGCTGGCTACGGGACTAGCGGGACCGGTGAGCAGTTCTTC.

In regard to this clonotype: A read error may account for a junction end that differs from germline. The chain recombines TRBV12-3 or TRBV12-4 with TRBJ1-3, with no clear D. The CDR3 extends over 14 amino acids. CDR3: CASSLSGSGNTLYF. Here the CDR3 DNA reads TGTGCCAGCAGTTTGTCTGGGTCTGGAAACACCCTATATTTT.

This rearrangement joins TRBV28 to TRBJ2-5; 8 bases are shared with TRBD1. V lost 6 bases to trimming and J lost 5 bases; unmatched junction nucleotides: 8. The CDR3 is 14 residues long. Germline V lookup: CDR1 MDHEN, CDR2 SYDVKM. CDR3 region: CASRTGQGEETQYF. The CDR3 DNA sequence: TGTGCCAGCAGGACCGGACAGGGTGAGGAGACCCAGTACTTC.

This clonotype was picked up many times. The chain employs TRBV4-1 and TRBJ2-7; TRBD2 matches at 8 bases. The V and J ends lost 3 bases and 4 bases, in that order; junction bases with no gene match: 5. Germline V gene sequence: CDR1 MGHRA, CDR2 YSYEKL. The CDR3 spans 14 residues. The CDR3: CASSHAGRGYEQYF. The CDR3 DNA sequence: TGCGCCAGCAGCCATGCCGGGAGGGGGTACGAGCAGTACTTC.

The chain links TRBV3-1 to TRBJ2-7; 7 bases map to TRBD1. The CDR3 covers 15 residues. V dropped 4 bases and J dropped 4; count of bases not matched to a gene: 10. Per germline, CDR1 LGHDT and CDR2 YNNKEL (reference sequence). Written as DNA, the CDR3 is TGTGCCAGCAGCCCCGGGACAGAAGTAGGATACGAGCAGTACTTC. This gives the protein CASSPGTEVGYEQYF.

This clonotype was detected many times. CDR3 sequence (DNA): TGTGCCAGCAGCCCCTCCGGGACTAGCGGGAGGGACGAGCAGTACTTC. The encoded protein is CASSPSGTSGRDEQYF. The chain uses TRBV6-6 and TRBJ2-7, with 16 bases identical to TRBD2. Germline values: CDR1 MNHNY, CDR2 SVGAGI (reference sequence). The CDR3 has 16 amino acids. The V segment lost 6 bases and the J segment 5 bases; nucleotides outside the gene matches: 7.

This clonotype has ten or more counts. V is TRBV12-3 or TRBV12-4 and J is TRBJ2-1; 10 nucleotides line up with TRBD2. With V trimmed by 5 bases and J by 6 bases, 7 bases remained unmatched. The CDR3 contains 15 residues. The CDR3 coding sequence is TGTGCCAGCAGTCTACTAGCGGGATCCCTCAATGAGCAGTTCTTC. This translates into CASSLLAGSLNEQFF.

This chain links TRBV20-1 with TRBJ2-7; TRBD2 agrees at 11 bases. Per the germline V gene, CDR1 is DFQATT and CDR2 is SNEGSKA (reference sequence). After removal of 6 bases from V and 12 bases from J, the junction contained 10 bases not matched to a gene. This CDR3 region has 12 residues. CDR3 loop: CSAHGLAGGRYF. DNA for the CDR3: TGCAGTGCCCACGGACTAGCGGGCGGGCGGTACTTC.

This clonotype was seen more than once but under ten times. The chain has TRBV6-1 and TRBJ1-2; unclear D gene. Trimming stripped 2 bases from V and 4 bases from J, with 20 bases between. CDR1 and CDR2 from the germline V gene are MNHNS and SASEGT. The CDR3 length is 17 residues. The CDR3 here is CASSEYSSTSPLYGYTF. CDR3 DNA: TGTGCCAGCAGTGAATATTCGTCCACCTCCCCTCTCTATGGCTACACCTTC.

About this clonotype itself: Possible read error: a much larger clone is one base away. The chain employs TRBV27 and TRBJ1-6, with 7 bases matching TRBD1. Trimming cost V 4 bases and J 11 bases; bases outside gene matches: 11. This CDR3 is built from 15 residues. Germline V gene data show CDR1 as MNHEY and CDR2 as SMNVEV (reference sequence). The CDR3 sequence: CASSSNRGGDPPLHF. The CDR3 coding sequence is TGTGCCAGCAGTTCAAACAGGGGAGGCGATCCACCCCTCCACTTT.

This clonotype was counted many times. The chain uses TRBV20-1 and TRBJ2-7, with TRBD2 matching over 11 bases. The germline V gene encodes CDR1 DFQATT and CDR2 SNEGSKA (reference sequence). The CDR3 is 13 amino acids. The V segment lost 3 bases and the J segment 7 bases; nucleotides outside the gene matches: 5. The DNA for the CDR3 is TGCAGTGCTAGCATAGCGGGAGGGGGAGAGCAGTACTTC. Protein sequence: CSASIAGGGEQYF.

This clonotype was detected ten times or more. The V call is TRBV5-6, the J call TRBJ2-5; a weak D match, TRBD1 (6 bases). This CDR3 has 17 residues. Germline assignment: CDR1 SGHDT and CDR2 YYEEEE. V dropped 4 bases and J dropped 0 bases, with 19 bases sitting between them. The CDR3 spells CASSALRGQSYQETQYF. The CDR3 bases are TGTGCCAGCAGCGCCTTGAGGGGACAAAGTTACCAAGAGACCCAGTACTTC.

This clonotype was recorded at least ten times. The rearrangement joins TRBV4-3 to TRBJ2-1, with 7 bases fitting TRBD2. V lost 0 bases and J lost 0; bases outside the gene matches: 8. The CDR3 totals 18 residues. Germline lookup yields CDR1 LGHNA and CDR2 YSLEER. The CDR3 nucleotides are TGCGCCAGCAGCCAAGACGGGGTGGGGGGGTTCTCCTACAATGAGCAGTTCTTC. Its protein is CASSQDGVGGFSYNEQFF.

At least ten counts were recorded for this clonotype. The chain has TRBV29-1 and TRBJ2-2; D remains ambiguous. CDR1 and CDR2 from the germline V gene are SQVTM and ANQGSEA. V was shortened by 4 bases and J by 0 bases, with 3 bases between the two germline ends. The CDR3 has 12 residues. Written as DNA, the CDR3 is TGCAGCGTTGCCCCGAACACCGGGGAGCTGTTTTTT. Protein sequence: CSVAPNTGELFF.

Many counts were recorded for this clonotype. The CDR3 DNA reads TGTGCCTGGAGTGACCTCGCAACGGGGACCCAGTACTTC. Its protein product is CAWSDLATGTQYF. V is TRBV30 and J is TRBJ2-5; D remains ambiguous. Trimming removed 1 base from V and 7 bases from J, with 13 bases in between. From germline, CDR1 is GTSNPN and CDR2 SVGIG (reference sequence). The CDR3 runs to 13 residues.

At least ten counts were recorded for this clonotype. The V call is TRBV7-2, the J call TRBJ1-5; 8 positions agree with TRBD1. Germline assignment: CDR1 SGHTA and CDR2 FQGNSA. The length of the CDR3 is 16 residues. The V segment lost 2 bases and the J segment 1 base; nucleotides outside the gene matches: 4. The CDR3 loop is CASSLLRTGSNQPQHF. The CDR3, as DNA: TGTGCCAGCAGCTTACTTAGGACAGGGAGCAATCAGCCCCAGCATTTT.

This clonotype has a count of ten or more. This sequence joins TRBV11-2 and TRBJ2-1, with 11 bases identical to TRBD1. J gave up 12 bases and V 4 bases, and 11 bases lay outside the gene matches. The CDR3 totals 15 residues. Germline V gene lookup returns CDR1 SGHAT and CDR2 FQNNGV. The DNA for the CDR3 is TGTGCCAGCAGCTCAGCCGGGACAGGGGGGGTTGCGCAGTTCTTC. Its protein is CASSSAGTGGVAQFF.

As concerns this clonotype: This sequence may be a read error, since a much larger clone differs from it by one base. The chain recombines TRBV7-2 with TRBJ1-3, with D tentatively TRBD1 (6 bases). Trimming took off 1 base at V and 4 bases at J, with 14 bases between the two ends. The germline V gene encodes CDR1 SGHTA and CDR2 FQGNSA. This CDR3 comprises 16 residues. The CDR3 reads CASSLGGFRGGNTIYF. The CDR3 nucleotides are TGTGCCAGCAGCTTAGGAGGGTTCAGGGGAGGAAACACCATATATTTT.

The CDR3 here is CASSPGGRGTDTQYF. CDR3 sequence (DNA): TGTGCCAGCAGCCCTGGGGGCAGGGGGACAGATACGCAGTATTTT. The chain joins TRBV11-2 to TRBJ2-3, with 7 bases lining up with TRBD1. CDR3 length equals 15 residues. V shed 5 bases and J 3 bases; nucleotides not matched to a gene: 8. The germline gives CDR1 SGHAT, CDR2 FQNNGV.

The V call is TRBV6-2 or TRBV6-3, the J call TRBJ1-5; possibly TRBD1 for D (6 bases). This CDR3 is 17 amino acids long. The germline V gene encodes CDR1 MNHEY and CDR2 SVGEGT. V was shortened by 2 bases and J by 5 bases, with 19 bases between the two germline ends. The CDR3 is CASSYLSQGWLHQPQHF. As DNA, the CDR3 is TGTGCCAGCAGTTACCTCTCCCAGGGGTGGCTTCATCAGCCCCAGCATTTT.

The V call is TRBV7-2, the J call TRBJ2-1; D possibly corresponds to TRBD1 (6 bases). CDR1 is SGHTA and CDR2 is FQGNSA in the germline V gene. This CDR3 comprises 15 residues. Deletions cut 5 bases from V and 9 bases from J, with 20 bases between. This chain's CDR3 is CASSPGLPQGIEQFF. The DNA for the CDR3 is TGTGCCAGCAGCCCCGGACTCCCCCAGGGGATTGAGCAGTTCTTC.

In regard to this clonotype: One base away lies a much larger clone, so this may be a sequencing read error. V gene TRBV6-1 combines with J gene TRBJ2-7; 7 positions match TRBD2. The CDR3 sequence is 13 residues long. Germline values: CDR1 MNHNS, CDR2 SASEGT. The CDR3 sequence is CASTWGEGYEQCF. CDR3 DNA sequence: TGTGCCAGCACCTGGGGGGAGGGTTACGAGCAGTGCTTC.

To note about this clonotype: A much larger clone sits a single nucleotide away, making a read error possible. The rearrangement links TRBV7-2 to TRBJ2-2; 10 bases line up with TRBD2. Looked up from germline, CDR1 is SGHTA and CDR2 is FQGNSA. This CDR3 is built from 15 residues. The V gene end was trimmed by 5 bases and the J gene end by 6 bases; junction bases not matched to a gene: 6. The CDR3 loop reads CASSQSLAGAGELFF. Written as DNA, the CDR3 is TGTGCCAGCAGCCAGAGCCTAGCGGGAGCCGGGGAGCTGTTTTTT.

This clonotype was counted between two and nine times. The V call is TRBV4-1, the J call TRBJ1-3; a possible D gene is TRBD1 (6 bases). Germline values: CDR1 MGHRA, CDR2 YSYEKL. V was shortened by 2 bases and J by 2 bases, with 10 bases between the two germline ends. CDR3 length: 15 residues. The CDR3 sequence: CASSQRQGTGNTIYF. The DNA of the CDR3 is TGCGCCAGCAGCCAACGTCAGGGGACTGGAAACACCATATATTTT.

This clonotype was seen ten or more times. CDR3 sequence: CASSPAGSGANVLTF. DNA of the CDR3: TGTGCCAGCAGCCCGGCAGGGTCTGGGGCCAACGTCCTGACTTTC. The chain uses TRBV11-2 and TRBJ2-6, with D perhaps TRBD1 (5 bases). V lost 5 bases and J lost 1, with 9 bases in between. CDR3 size: 15 residues. The germline V gene encodes CDR1 SGHAT and CDR2 FQNNGV.